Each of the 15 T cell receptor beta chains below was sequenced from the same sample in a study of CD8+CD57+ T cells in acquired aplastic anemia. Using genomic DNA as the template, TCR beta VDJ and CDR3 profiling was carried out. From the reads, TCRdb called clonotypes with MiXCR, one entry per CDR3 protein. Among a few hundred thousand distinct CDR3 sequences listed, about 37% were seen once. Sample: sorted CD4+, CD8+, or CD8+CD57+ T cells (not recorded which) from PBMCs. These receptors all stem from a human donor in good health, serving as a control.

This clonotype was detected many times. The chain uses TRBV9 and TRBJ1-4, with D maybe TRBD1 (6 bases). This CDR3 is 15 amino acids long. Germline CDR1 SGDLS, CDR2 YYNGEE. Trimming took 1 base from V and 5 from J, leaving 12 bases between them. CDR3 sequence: CASSVSSRGNEKLFF. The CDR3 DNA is TGTGCCAGCAGCGTATCAAGCAGGGGAAATGAAAAACTGTTTTTT.

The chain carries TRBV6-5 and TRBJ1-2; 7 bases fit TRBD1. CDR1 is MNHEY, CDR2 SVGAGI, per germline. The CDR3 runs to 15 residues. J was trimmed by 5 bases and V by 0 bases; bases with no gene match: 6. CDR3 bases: TGTGCCAGCAGTTACTCCCCAGGGGGAGGGTATGGCTACACCTTC. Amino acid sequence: CASSYSPGGGYGYTF.

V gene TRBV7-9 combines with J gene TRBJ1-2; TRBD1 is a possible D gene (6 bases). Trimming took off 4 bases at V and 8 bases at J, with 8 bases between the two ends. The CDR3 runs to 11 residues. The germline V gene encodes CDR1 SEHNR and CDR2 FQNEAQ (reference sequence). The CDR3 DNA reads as TGTGCCAGCAGCTCAGGGGAAGGCTACACCTTC. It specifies CASSSGEGYTF. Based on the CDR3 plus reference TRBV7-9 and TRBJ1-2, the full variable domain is DTGVSQNPRHKITKRGQNVTFRCDPISEHNRLYWYRQTLGQGPEFLTYFQNEAQLEKSRLLSDRFSAERPKGSFSTLEIQRTEQGDSAMYLCASSSGEGYTFGSGTRLTVV.

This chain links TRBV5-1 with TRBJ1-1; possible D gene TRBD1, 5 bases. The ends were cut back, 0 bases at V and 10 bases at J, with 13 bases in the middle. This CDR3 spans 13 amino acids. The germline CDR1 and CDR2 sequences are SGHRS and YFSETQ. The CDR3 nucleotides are TGCGCCAGCAGCTTGGGGGCAGATAGGGGAGCTTTCTTT. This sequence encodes CASSLGADRGAFF.

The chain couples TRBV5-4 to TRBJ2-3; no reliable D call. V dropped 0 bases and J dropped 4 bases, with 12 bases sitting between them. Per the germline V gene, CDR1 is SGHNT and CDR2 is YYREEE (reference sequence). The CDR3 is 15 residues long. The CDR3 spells CASSLVGAQADTQYF. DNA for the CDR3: TGTGCCAGCAGCTTGGTCGGCGCCCAGGCAGATACGCAGTATTTT.

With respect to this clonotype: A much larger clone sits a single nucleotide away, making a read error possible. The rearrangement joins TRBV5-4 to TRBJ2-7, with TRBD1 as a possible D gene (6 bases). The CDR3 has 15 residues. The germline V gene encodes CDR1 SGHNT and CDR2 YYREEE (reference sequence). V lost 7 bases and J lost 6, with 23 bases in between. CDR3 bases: TGTGCCAGCGGCCCCAGGACAGATCGCTTGGTCGAGCAGTACTTC. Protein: CASGPRTDRLVEQYF.

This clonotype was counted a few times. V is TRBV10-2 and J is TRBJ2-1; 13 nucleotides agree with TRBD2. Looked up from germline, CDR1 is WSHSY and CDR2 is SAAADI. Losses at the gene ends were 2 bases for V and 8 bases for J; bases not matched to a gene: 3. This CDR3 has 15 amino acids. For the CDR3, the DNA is TGCGCCAGCAGTGAGGGACTAGCGGGAGTTGATGAGCAGTTCTTC. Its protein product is CASSEGLAGVDEQFF.

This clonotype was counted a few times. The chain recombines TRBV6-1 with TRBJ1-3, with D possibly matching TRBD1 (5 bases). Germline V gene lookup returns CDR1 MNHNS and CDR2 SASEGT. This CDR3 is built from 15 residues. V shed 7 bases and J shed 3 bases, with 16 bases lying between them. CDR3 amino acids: CASTLTGTDGNTIYF. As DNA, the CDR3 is TGTGCCAGCACTTTAACCGGGACGGATGGAAACACCATATATTTT.

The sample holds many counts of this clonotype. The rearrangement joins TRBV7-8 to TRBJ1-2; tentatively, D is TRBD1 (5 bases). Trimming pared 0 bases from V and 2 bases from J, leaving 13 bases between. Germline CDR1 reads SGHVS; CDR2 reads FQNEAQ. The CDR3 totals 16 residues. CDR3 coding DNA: TGTGCCAGCAGCTTAGCCACAGGAGTCCTCAACTATGGCTACACCTTC. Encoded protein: CASSLATGVLNYGYTF.

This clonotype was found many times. CDR3 DNA: TGCGCCAGCAGTGCCGACCAGAACACTGAAGCTTTCTTT. As protein: CASSADQNTEAFF. The rearrangement links TRBV10-1 to TRBJ1-1; D remains ambiguous. V was trimmed by 4 bases and J by 1 base, leaving 7 bases between them. Per the germline V gene, CDR1 is WNHNN and CDR2 is SYGVQD (reference sequence). This CDR3 has 13 residues.

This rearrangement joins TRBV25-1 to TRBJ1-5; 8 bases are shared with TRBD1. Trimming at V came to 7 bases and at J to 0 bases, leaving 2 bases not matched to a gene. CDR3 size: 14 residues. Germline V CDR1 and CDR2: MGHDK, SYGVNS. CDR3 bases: TGTGCCAGCATGGGACAGGATAGCAATCAGCCCCAGCATTTT. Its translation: CASMGQDSNQPQHF.

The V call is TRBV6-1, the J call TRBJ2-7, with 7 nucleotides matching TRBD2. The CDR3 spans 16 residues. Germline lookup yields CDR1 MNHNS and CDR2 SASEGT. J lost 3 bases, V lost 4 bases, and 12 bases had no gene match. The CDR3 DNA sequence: TGTGCCAGCAGTGGGGGGGGATGGGGGGAAGACTACGAGCAGTACTTC. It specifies CASSGGGWGEDYEQYF.

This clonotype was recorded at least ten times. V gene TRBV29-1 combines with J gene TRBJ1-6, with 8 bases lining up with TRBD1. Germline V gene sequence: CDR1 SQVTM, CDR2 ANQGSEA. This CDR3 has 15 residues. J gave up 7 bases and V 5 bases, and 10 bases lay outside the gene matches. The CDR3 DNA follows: TGCAGCGTTACCTCAGGACAGGGCCGGAATTCACCCCTCCACTTT. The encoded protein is CSVTSGQGRNSPLHF.

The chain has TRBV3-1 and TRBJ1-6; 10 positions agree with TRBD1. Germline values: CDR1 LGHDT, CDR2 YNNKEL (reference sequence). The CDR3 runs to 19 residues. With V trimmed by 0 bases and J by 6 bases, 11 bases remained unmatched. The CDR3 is CASSQDFPTRQGANSPLHF. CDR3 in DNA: TGTGCCAGCAGCCAAGATTTCCCAACCAGACAGGGGGCTAATTCACCCCTCCACTTT. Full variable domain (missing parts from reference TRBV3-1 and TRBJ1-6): DTAVSQTPKYLVTQMGNDKSIKCEQNLGHDTMYWYKQDSKKFLKIMFSYNNKELIINETVPNRFSPKSPDKAHLNLHINSLELGDSAVYFCASSQDFPTRQGANSPLHFGNGTRLTVT.

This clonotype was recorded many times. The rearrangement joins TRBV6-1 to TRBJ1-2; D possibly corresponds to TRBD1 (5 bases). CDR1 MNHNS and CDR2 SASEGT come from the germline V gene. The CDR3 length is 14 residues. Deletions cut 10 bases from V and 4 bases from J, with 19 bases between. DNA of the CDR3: TGTGCCACCGCGGACATCTCGGGCAGCTATGGCTACACCTTC. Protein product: CATADISGSYGYTF.